The T cell receptor (beta chain) described here comes from a study of shared clonotypes between healthy human individuals. Study-level findings and limits: Clonotype sharing levels among donors were expected to vary with sequencing depth.

Points on this clone: Antigen: not known.

The CDR3 loop spans 12 amino acids. The trim removed 6 bases at V and 8 bases at J, leaving 4 bases unmatched. From germline, CDR1 is MDHEN and CDR2 SYDVKM. Sequencing used immunoSEQ multiplex PCR; TCRdb keeps in-frame clones, though not all of them. The data hold approximately 1,000,000 clones, with 70% to 80% observed a single time. The chain joins TRBV28 to TRBJ1-3; TRBD1 matches 7 bases. The sequence was obtained from a man aged 18 to 29 in good health. Some clones in this sample may be carry-over from other donors' samples. Sequencing input: memory CD4+ T cells from PBMCs. Subset given: CD45RA-negative fraction. The CDR3 protein is CASRGQLDTIYF. The DNA for the CDR3 is TGTGCCAGCAGGGGACAGTTAGACACCATATATTTT.